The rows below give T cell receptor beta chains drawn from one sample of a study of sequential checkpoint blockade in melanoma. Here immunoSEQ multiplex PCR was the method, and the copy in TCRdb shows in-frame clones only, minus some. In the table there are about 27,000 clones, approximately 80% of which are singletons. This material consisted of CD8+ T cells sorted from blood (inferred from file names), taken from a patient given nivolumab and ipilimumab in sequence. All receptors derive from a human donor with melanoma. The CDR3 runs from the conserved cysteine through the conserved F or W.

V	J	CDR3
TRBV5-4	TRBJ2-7	CASSHMSGEQYF
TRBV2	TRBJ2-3	CASLSGPPRPDTQYF
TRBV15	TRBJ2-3	CATGTGEGNTQYF
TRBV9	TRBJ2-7	CASSQTGQGTYEQYF
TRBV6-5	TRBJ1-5	CASSVDRVDNQPQHF
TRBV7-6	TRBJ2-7	CASSLLQGGEQYF
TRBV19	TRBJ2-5	CASSITGGRETQYF
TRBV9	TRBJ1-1	CASSPGTGGHTEAFF
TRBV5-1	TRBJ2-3	CASSRLTSGRFTDTQYF
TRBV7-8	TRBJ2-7	CASSLEGTSIHEQYF
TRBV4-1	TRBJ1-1	CASSLAYRRGPEAFF
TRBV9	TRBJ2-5	CASSVGTSPIETQYF
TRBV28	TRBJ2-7	CASNFPGQSYEQHF
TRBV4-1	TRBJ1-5	CASSQDRQGGQPQHF
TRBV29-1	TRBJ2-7	CSVLDTSSYEQYF
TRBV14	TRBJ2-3	CASSHGDSALGGQYF
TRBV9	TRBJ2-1	CASSVWDRVDEQFF
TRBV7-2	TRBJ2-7	CASSVWDRNYEQYF
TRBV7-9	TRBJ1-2	CASSPDRGPYGYTF
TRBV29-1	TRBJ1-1	CSVGSGGLGEAFF
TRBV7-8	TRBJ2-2	CASSLGVGLAGVLTNTGELFF
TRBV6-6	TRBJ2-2	CASSWISGAGELFF
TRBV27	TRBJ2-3	CASTGAGGGTDTQYF
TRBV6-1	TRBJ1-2	CASSEFRTGWDGYTF
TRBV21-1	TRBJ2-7	CGMGGEDEQYF
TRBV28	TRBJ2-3	CASRPQRSTDTQYF
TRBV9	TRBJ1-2	CASSVAPDRGYLGYTF
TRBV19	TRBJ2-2	CASNSGPPSGELFF
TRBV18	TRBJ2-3	CASSPPDRLGYTDTQYF
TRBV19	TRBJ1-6	CASSSGTGGYSPLHF
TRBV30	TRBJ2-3	CAWGDRGTDTQYF
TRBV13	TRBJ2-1	CASSQDKGAKNEQFF
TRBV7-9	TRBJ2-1	CASSLDSYEQFF
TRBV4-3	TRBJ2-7	CASSQELGGIYEQYF
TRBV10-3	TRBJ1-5	CAISWGHGQPQHF
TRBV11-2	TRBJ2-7	CASSLEVAGGSEQYF
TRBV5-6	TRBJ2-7	CASSPTETLYEQYF
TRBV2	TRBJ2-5	CASSVGTPPIEQYF
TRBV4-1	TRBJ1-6	CASSQIQGVDSPLHF
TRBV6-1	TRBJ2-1	CASSDRPDYNEQFF
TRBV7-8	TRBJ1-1	CASSQITGNTEAFF
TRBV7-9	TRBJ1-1	CASSEYSTEAFF
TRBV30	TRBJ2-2	CAWTVGGELFF
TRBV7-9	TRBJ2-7	CASSFSTYEQYF
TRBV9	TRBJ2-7	CASSVTGDPSREQYF
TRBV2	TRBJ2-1	CASSGSGGPYNEQFF
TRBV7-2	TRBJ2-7	CASSLVPTGSYEQYF
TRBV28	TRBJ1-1	CATTKQGDPNTEAFF
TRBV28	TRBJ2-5	CASSLSGLKETQYF
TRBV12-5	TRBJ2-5	CASSTGYETQYF
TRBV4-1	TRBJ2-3	CASSPGGEADTQYF
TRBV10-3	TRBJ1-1	CAISESRGRNTEAFF
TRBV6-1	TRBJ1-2	CASSVETGVPSLHGYTF
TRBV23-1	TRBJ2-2	CASSPPQVTYGDTGELFF
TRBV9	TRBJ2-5	CASSVERGAQETQYF
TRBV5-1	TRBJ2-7	CASSWPGTGESEQYF
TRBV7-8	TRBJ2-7	CASSLAQSSYEQYF
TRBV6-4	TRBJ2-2	CASSQDGGNTGELFF
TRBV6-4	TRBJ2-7	CASSEYFAGGTSSYEQYF